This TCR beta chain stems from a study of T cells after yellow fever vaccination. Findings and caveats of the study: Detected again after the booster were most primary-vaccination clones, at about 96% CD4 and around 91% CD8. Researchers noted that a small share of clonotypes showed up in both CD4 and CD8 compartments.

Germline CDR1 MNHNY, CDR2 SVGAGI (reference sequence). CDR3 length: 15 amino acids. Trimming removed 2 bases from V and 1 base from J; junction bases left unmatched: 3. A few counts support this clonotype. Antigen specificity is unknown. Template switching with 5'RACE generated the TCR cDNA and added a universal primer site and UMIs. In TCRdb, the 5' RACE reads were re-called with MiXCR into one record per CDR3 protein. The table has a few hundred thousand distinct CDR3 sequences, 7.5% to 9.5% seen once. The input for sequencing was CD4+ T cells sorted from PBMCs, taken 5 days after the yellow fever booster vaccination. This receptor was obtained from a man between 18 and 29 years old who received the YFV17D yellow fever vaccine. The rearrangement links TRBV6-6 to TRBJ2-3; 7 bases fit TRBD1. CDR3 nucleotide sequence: TGTGCCAGCAGTTACAGGGGGCTTGGCACAGATACGCAGTATTTT. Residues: CASSYRGLGTDTQYF.